The sequence of this TCR beta chain was determined in a study of metastatic and nonmetastatic thyroid tumors. Ten or more counts support this clone. As yet, its antigen is unknown. A read error may be the cause here, since a much bigger clone is one base away. Because the CDR3 is missing its conserved closing phenylalanine or tryptophan, this is likely a read error. No patient had received any treatment before thyroid surgery. Germline lookup yields CDR1 WNHNN and CDR2 SYGVQD (reference sequence). The CDR3 runs to 13 residues. V was cut by 6 bases and J by 8 bases, with 14 bases left in between. TCRdb used MiXCR to call clones anew from the PCR reads. The table lists over 20,000 clones, around a third of them singletons. Study results and limitations: The study reportedly found significantly higher TCR beta diversity in malignant thyroid tumors than benign nodules, in blood and tumor.

The clonotype was recovered from a female donor with papillary thyroid cancer or a benign thyroid nodule (not recorded which). Some clones in this sample may be carry-over from other donors' samples. Sequencing was done on a sample of blood. V gene TRBV10-1 combines with J gene TRBJ2-1; possible D gene TRBD2, 5 bases. CDR3 in amino acids: CASSPGVSHEQFL. CDR3 sequence (DNA): TGCGCCAGCAGCCCCGGGGTTTCCCATGAGCAGTTCCTC.